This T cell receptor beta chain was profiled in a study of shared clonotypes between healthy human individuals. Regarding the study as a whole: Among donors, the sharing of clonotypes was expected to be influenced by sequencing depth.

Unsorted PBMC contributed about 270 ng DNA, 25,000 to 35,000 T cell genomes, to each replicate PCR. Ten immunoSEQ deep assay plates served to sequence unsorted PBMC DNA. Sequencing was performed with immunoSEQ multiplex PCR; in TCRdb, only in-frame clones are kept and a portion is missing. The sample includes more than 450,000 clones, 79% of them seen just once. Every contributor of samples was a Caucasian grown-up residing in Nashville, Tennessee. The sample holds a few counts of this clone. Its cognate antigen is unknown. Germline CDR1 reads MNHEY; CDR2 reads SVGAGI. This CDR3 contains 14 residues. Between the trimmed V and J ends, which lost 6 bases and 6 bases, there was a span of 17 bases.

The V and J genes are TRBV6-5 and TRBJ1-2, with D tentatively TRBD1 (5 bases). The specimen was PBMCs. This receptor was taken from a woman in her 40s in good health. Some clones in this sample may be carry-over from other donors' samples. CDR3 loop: CASRKSGTENGYTF. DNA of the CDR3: TGTGCCAGCAGAAAAAGCGGGACGGAAAATGGCTACACCTTC.